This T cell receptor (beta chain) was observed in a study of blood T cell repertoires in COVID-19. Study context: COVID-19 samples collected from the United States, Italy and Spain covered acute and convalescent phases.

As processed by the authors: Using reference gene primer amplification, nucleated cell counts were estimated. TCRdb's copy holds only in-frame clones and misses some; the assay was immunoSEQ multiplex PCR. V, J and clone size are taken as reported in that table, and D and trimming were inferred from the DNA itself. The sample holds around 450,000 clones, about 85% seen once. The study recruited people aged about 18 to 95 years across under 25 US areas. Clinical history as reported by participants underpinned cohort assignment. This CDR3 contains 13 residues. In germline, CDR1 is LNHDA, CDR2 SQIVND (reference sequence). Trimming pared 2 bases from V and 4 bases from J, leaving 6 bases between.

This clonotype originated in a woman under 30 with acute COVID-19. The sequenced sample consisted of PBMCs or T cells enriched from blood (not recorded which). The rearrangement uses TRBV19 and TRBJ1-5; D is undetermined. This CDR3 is CASSIKENQPQHF. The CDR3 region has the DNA TGTGCCAGTAGTATAAAGGAGAATCAGCCCCAGCATTTT.